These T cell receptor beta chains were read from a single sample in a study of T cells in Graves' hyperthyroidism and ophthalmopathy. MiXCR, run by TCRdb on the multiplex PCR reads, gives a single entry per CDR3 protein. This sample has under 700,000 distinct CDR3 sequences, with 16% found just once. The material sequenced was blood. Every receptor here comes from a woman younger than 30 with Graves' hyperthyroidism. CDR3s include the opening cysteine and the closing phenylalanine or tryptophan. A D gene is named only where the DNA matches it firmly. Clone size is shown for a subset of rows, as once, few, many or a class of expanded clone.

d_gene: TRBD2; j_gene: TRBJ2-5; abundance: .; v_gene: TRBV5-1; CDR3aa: CASRPGTSGSETQYF; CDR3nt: TGCGCCAGCAGGCCGGGGACTAGCGGGAGTGAGACCCAGTACTTC
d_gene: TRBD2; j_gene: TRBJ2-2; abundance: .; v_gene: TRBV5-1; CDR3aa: CASSSGEGAGELFF; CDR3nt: TGCGCCAGCAGCTCGGGGGAGGGCGCCGGGGAGCTGTTTTTT
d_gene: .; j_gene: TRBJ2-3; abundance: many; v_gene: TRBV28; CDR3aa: CASIGVGTDTQYF; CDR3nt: TGTGCCAGCATTGGTGTGGGGACAGATACGCAGTATTTT
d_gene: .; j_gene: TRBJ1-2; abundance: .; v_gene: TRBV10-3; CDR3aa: CAISGWQSYGYTF; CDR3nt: TGTGCCATCAGTGGTTGGCAGTCCTATGGCTACACCTTC
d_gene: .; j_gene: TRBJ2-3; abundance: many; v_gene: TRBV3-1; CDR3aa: CASSQDGGGITSTDTQYF; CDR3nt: TGTGCCAGCAGCCAAGATGGGGGCGGGATTACTAGCACAGATACGCAGTATTTT
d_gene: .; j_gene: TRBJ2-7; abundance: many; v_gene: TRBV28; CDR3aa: CASSLTGTKNYEQYF; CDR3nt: TGTGCCAGCAGTTTGACCGGGACGAAAAACTACGAGCAGTACTTC
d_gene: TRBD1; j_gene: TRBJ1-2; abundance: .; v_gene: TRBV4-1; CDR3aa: CASSIRQGGDYGYTF; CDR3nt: TGCGCCAGCAGCATCCGACAGGGGGGAGACTATGGCTACACCTTC
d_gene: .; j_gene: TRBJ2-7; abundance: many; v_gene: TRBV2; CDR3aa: CASSINFRYEQYF; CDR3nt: TGTGCCAGCAGTATAAATTTCCGTTACGAGCAGTACTTC
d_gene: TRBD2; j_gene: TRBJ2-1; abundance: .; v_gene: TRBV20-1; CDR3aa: CSAPSGGISYNEQFF; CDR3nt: TGCAGTGCACCGTCGGGGGGGATCTCCTACAATGAGCAGTTCTTC
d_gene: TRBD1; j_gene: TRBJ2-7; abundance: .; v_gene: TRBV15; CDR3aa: CATSRDINGWDRGYEQYF; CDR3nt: TGTGCCACCAGCAGAGATATAAATGGATGGGACAGGGGCTACGAGCAGTACTTC
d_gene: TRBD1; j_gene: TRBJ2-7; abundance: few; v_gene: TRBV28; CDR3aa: CASSATGTGVEQYF; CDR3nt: TGTGCCAGCAGCGCAACCGGGACAGGGGTCGAGCAGTACTTC
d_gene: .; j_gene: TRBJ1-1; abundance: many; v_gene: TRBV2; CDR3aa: CASSGSRGTTEAFF; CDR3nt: TGTGCCAGCAGTGGGTCCAGGGGCACGACTGAAGCTTTCTTT
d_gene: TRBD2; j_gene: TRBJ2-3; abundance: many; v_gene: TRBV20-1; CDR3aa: CSAKASGKADTQYF; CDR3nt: TGCAGTGCTAAGGCTAGCGGGAAGGCAGATACGCAGTATTTT
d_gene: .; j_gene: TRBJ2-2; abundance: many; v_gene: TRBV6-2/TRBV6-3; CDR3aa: CASRPPSFTGELFF; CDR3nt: TGTGCCAGCAGGCCCCCCTCTTTCACCGGGGAGCTGTTTTTT
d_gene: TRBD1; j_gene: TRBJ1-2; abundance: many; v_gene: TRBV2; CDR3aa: CASQQDSQGAGGYTF; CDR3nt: TGTGCCAGCCAGCAAGACTCACAGGGGGCGGGGGGCTACACCTTC
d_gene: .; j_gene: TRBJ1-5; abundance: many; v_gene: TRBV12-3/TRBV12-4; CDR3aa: CASRTTAVRNQPQHF; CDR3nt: TGTGCCAGCAGGACCACAGCGGTTAGAAATCAGCCCCAGCATTTT
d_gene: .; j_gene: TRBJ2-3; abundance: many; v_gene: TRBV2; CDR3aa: CASRGWGLASTDTQYF; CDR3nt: TGTGCCAGCAGGGGTTGGGGGCTGGCTAGCACAGATACGCAGTATTTT
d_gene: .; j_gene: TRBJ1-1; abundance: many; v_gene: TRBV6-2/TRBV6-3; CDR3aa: CASSFPTGAQRRNTEAFF; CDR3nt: TGTGCCAGCAGTTTTCCGACCGGAGCTCAACGCAGGAACACTGAAGCTTTCTTT
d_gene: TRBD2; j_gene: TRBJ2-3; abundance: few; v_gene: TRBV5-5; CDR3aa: CASSSRRSQRGTIPVTQYF; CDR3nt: TGTGCCAGCAGCTCCCGCCGGTCCCAGCGGGGGACCATACCGGTTACGCAGTATTTT
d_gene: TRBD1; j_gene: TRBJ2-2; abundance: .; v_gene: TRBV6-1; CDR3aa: CASRRDRGGTGELFF; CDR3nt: TGTGCCAGCAGGCGGGACAGGGGAGGCACCGGGGAGCTGTTTTTT
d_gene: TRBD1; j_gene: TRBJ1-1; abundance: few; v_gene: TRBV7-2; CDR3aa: CASSGLPGQEAFF; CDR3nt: TGTGCCAGCAGCGGACTTCCGGGACAGGAAGCTTTCTTT
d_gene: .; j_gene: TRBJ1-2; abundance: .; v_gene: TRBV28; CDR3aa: CAIRPTYSGGYTF; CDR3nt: TGTGCCATCCGTCCGACATACTCGGGTGGCTACACCTTC
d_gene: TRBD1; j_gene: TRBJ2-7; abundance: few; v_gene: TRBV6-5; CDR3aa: CASSYSGTGLREQYF; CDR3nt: TGTGCCAGCAGTTACTCCGGGACAGGTTTGAGGGAGCAGTACTTC
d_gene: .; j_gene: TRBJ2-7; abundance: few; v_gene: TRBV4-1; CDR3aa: CASSPGRRPYEQYF; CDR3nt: TGCGCCAGCAGCCCCGGACGCCGCCCCTACGAGCAGTACTTC
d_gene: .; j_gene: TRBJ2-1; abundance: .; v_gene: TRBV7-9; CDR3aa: CASSLSVVWGGRGGDEQFF; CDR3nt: TGTGCCAGCAGCTTATCAGTCGTCTGGGGCGGCAGGGGAGGTGATGAGCAGTTCTTC
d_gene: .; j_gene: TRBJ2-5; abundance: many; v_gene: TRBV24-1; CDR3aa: CATSDYRRGDQETQYF; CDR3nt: TGTGCCACCAGTGATTATAGGCGGGGCGACCAAGAGACCCAGTACTTC
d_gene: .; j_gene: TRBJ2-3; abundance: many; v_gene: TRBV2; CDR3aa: CASMQTRVNTDTQYF; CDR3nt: TGTGCCAGCATGCAAACCCGGGTCAACACAGATACGCAGTATTTT
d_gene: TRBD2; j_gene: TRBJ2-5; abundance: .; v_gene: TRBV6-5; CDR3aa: CASSYSMGTSQETQYF; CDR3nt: TGTGCCAGCAGTTACTCAATGGGGACTAGCCAAGAGACCCAGTACTTC
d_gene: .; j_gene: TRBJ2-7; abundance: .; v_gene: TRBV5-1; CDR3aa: CASSGRDRNSYEQYF; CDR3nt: TGCGCCAGCAGCGGGAGGGACAGGAACTCCTACGAGCAGTACTTC
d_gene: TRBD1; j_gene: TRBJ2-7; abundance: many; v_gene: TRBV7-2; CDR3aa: CASSGSGTGYEQYF; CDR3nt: TGTGCCAGCAGCGGGTCCGGGACAGGGTACGAGCAGTACTTC
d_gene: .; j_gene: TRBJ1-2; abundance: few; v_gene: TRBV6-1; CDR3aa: CASRTGTRDGYTF; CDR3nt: TGTGCCAGCAGGACGGGGACTAGGGATGGCTACACCTTC
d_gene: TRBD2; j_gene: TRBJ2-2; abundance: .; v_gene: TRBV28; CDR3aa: CASSRTSGRGTGELFF; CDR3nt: TGTGCCAGCAGTCGGACTAGCGGGAGGGGCACCGGGGAGCTGTTTTTT
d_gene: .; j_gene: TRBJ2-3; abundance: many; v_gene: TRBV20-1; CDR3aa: CSARGPTSVDTQYF; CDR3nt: TGCAGTGCTAGAGGTCCGACTAGTGTAGATACGCAGTATTTT
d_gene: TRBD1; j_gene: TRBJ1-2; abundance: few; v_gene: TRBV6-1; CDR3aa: CASTTEGLGTGKFYGYTF; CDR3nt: TGTGCCAGCACGACAGAGGGGCTGGGGACAGGGAAATTCTATGGCTACACCTTC
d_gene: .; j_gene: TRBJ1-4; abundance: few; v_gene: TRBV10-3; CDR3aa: CAISESGGRGEKLFF; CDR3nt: TGTGCCATCAGTGAGTCTGGGGGAAGAGGCGAAAAACTGTTTTTT
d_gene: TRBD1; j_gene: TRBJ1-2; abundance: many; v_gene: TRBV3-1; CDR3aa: CASSRQGNGYTF; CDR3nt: TGTGCCAGCAGCAGACAGGGGAATGGCTACACCTTC
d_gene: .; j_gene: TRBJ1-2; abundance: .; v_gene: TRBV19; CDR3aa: CASGPDGSYGYTF; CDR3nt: TGTGCCAGTGGCCCGGACGGCAGCTATGGCTACACCTTC
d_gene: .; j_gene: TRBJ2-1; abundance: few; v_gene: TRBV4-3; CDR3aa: CASSQESHNEQFF; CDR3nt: TGCGCCAGCAGCCAAGAGTCACACAATGAGCAGTTCTTC
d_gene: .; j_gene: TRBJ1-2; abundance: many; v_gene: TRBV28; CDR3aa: CASTPVVERLGYTF; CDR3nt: TGTGCCAGCACCCCAGTAGTAGAGCGACTAGGCTACACCTTC